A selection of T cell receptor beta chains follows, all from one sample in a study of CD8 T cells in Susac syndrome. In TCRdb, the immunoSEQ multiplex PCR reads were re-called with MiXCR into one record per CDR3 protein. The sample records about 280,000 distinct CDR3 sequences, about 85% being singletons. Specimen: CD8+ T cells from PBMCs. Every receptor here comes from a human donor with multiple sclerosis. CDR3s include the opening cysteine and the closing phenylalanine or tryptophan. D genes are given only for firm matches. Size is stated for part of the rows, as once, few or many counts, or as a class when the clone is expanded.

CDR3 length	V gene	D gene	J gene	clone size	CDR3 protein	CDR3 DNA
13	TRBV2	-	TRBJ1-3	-	CASSVRLGNTIYF	TGTGCCAGCAGTGTCCGCCTTGGAAACACCATATATTTT
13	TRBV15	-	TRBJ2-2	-	CASEQGGTGELFF	TGTGCCAGCGAACAGGGAGGCACCGGGGAGCTGTTTTTT
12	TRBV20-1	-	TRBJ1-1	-	CSAREENTEAFF	TGCAGTGCTAGAGAGGAGAACACTGAAGCTTTCTTT
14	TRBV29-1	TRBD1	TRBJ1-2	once	CSVEDEQGAYGYTF	TGCAGCGTTGAAGACGAGCAGGGGGCGTATGGCTACACCTTC
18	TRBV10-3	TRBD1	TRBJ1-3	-	CAIIDPDRGPGTGNTIYF	TGTGCCATCATCGACCCGGACAGGGGGCCGGGGACTGGAAACACCATATATTTT
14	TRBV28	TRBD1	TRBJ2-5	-	CASRRQGQEETQYF	TGTGCCAGTCGCAGACAGGGGCAAGAAGAGACCCAGTACTTC
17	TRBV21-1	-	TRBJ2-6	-	CASSTDAYLSGANVLTF	TGTGCCAGCAGCACCGACGCTTACCTCTCTGGGGCCAACGTCCTGACTTTC
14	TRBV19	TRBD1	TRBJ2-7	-	CASSIRDSSYEQYF	TGTGCCAGTAGTATACGGGACAGCTCCTACGAGCAGTACTTC
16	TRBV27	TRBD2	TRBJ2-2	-	CASSPLRGGLIGELFF	TGTGCCAGCAGCCCCTTAAGGGGAGGGTTGATCGGGGAGCTGTTTTTT
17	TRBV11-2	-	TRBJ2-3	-	CASSFALGLPDTDTQYF	TGTGCCAGCAGCTTTGCCCTTGGACTGCCCGACACAGATACGCAGTATTTT
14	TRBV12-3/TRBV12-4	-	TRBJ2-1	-	CASSLSPMYNEQFF	TGTGCCAGCAGTTTGTCACCCATGTACAATGAGCAGTTCTTC
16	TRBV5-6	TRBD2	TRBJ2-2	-	CASSLELAGETGELFF	TGTGCCAGCAGCTTGGAACTAGCGGGAGAAACCGGGGAGCTGTTTTTT
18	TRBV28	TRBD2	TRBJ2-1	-	CASSTPIKRGYTYNEQFF	TGTGCCAGCAGTACCCCCATTAAGCGGGGATACACCTACAATGAGCAGTTCTTC
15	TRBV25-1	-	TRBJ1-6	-	CASSRDSSYNSPLLF	TGTGCCAGCAGCCGAGACAGCTCCTATAATTCACCCCTCCTCTTT
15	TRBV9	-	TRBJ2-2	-	CASEGPEFDTGELFF	TGTGCCAGCGAGGGCCCCGAGTTCGACACCGGGGAGCTGTTTTTT
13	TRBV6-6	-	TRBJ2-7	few	CASSYNSYYEQYF	TGTGCCAGCAGTTACAACTCCTACTACGAGCAGTACTTC
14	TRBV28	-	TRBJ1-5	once	CASSPRQGNQPQHF	TGTGCCAGCAGTCCTAGACAGGGCAATCAGCCCCAGCATTTT